Below are 26 T cell receptor beta chains sequenced from a single sample in a study of T cell responses to AZD1222 COVID-19 vaccine. Measured with immunoSEQ multiplex PCR; TCRdb has only the in-frame clones, and not every one. The data show roughly 100,000 clones, approximately 90% seen once. Sequencing used peripheral blood, obtained on day 0 of AZD1222 vaccination. The receptor source for this set is an adult in good health.

This clone was observed a single time. The rearrangement joins TRBV5-1 to TRBJ2-7; 7 bases are shared with TRBD2. Germline V gene data show CDR1 as SGHRS and CDR2 as YFSETQ. The CDR3 extends over 15 amino acids. The V segment lost 5 bases and the J segment 0 bases; nucleotides outside the gene matches: 8. CDR3 nucleotide sequence: TGCGCCAGCAGGGGAGGGGAAGGCAACTCCTACGAGCAGTACTTC. Translation: CASRGGEGNSYEQYF.

The chain uses TRBV28 and TRBJ1-1; no definite D call. In germline, CDR1 is MDHEN, CDR2 SYDVKM. Trimming took off 5 bases at V and 1 base at J, with 11 bases between the two ends. The CDR3 totals 14 residues. This chain's CDR3 is CASSPAPQNTEAFF. The CDR3 coding sequence is TGTGCCAGCAGTCCGGCACCCCAGAACACTGAAGCTTTCTTT. The complete variable domain, with remaining parts taken from reference TRBV28 and TRBJ1-1, reads DVKVTQSSRYLVKRTGEKVFLECVQDMDHENMFWYRQDPGLGLRLIYFSYDVKMKEKGDIPEGYSVSREKKERFSLILESASTNQTSMYLCASSPAPQNTEAFFGQGTRLTVV.

The chain couples TRBV29-1 to TRBJ2-3, with 10 bases matching TRBD2. V trimming: 3 bases; J trimming: 3 bases; junction bases outside the gene matches: 18. This CDR3 has 19 residues. The germline V gene encodes CDR1 SQVTM and CDR2 ANQGSEA. CDR3 coding DNA: TGCAGCGTTGAGGGACAGGTCCTAAGGGCTAGCGGGGGTACAGATACGCAGTATTTT. Its translation is CSVEGQVLRASGGTDTQYF.

A few counts support this clone. This chain connects TRBV30 to TRBJ1-1; D is undetermined. V was pared by 0 bases and J by 0 bases, with 8 bases between. Germline-derived CDR1 and CDR2 are GTSNPN and SVGIG (reference sequence). This CDR3 comprises 14 residues. The CDR3 spells CAWSVPSMNTEAFF. In DNA, the CDR3 is TGTGCCTGGAGTGTACCTTCCATGAACACTGAAGCTTTCTTT.

This chain links TRBV5-4 with TRBJ2-3, with D perhaps matching TRBD2 (6 bases). The CDR3 loop spans 14 amino acids. Germline loops: CDR1 SGHNT, CDR2 YYREEE (reference sequence). V was pared by 0 bases and J by 6 bases, with 11 bases between. The CDR3 loop reads CASSLGLELDTQYF. CDR3 bases: TGTGCCAGCAGCTTGGGACTAGAATTGGATACGCAGTATTTT.

This clone appeared a single time. In the same sample, other DNA sequences code for this CDR3. The rearrangement links TRBV5-1 to TRBJ1-4; D remains ambiguous. Trimming pared 4 bases from V and 7 bases from J, leaving 11 bases between. The CDR3 has 13 residues. In germline, CDR1 is SGHRS, CDR2 YFSETQ. The CDR3 is CASSPGSGEKLFF. CDR3 DNA: TGCGCCAGCAGCCCGGGGAGTGGTGAAAAACTGTTTTTT. The whole variable domain, remainder taken from reference TRBV5-1 and TRBJ1-4, is KAGVTQTPRYLIKTRGQQVTLSCSPISGHRSVSWYQQTPGQGLQFLFEYFSETQRNKGNFPGRFSGRQFSNSRSEMNVSTLELGDSALYLCASSPGSGEKLFFGSGTQLSVL.

V and J are TRBV5-1 and TRBJ2-7; D not certain. The V end was cut by 4 bases, the J end by 4 bases, with 12 bases between. This CDR3 region has 13 residues. Per the germline V gene, CDR1 is SGHRS and CDR2 is YFSETQ. The CDR3 loop is CASSKDPGYEQYF. Written as DNA, the CDR3 is TGCGCCAGCAGCAAAGACCCCGGATACGAGCAGTACTTC.

The chain links TRBV27 to TRBJ2-2; tentatively, D is TRBD2 (8 bases). The germline V gene has CDR1 MNHEY and CDR2 SMNVEV (reference sequence). The V end was cut by 7 bases, the J end by 7 bases, with 19 bases between. This CDR3 is built from 15 residues. The CDR3 nucleotides read TGTGCCAGCACCCTCGGGAGGGGGGACAGCGGGGAGCTGTTTTTT. Translation gives CASTLGRGDSGELFF.

V gene TRBV4-3 combines with J gene TRBJ1-2; no clear D gene. Deletions cut 0 bases from V and 4 bases from J, with 12 bases between. The CDR3 is made up of 15 amino acids. In germline, CDR1 is LGHNA, CDR2 YSLEER. CDR3 sequence: CASSQDRVRIYGYTF. Here the CDR3 DNA reads TGCGCCAGCAGCCAAGATAGGGTCAGAATCTATGGCTACACCTTC.

The chain links TRBV19 to TRBJ2-5, with 8 bases identical to TRBD1. Germline trimming cut 3 bases from V and 5 bases from J; bases unmatched to any gene: 5. The CDR3 contains 14 residues. CDR1 and CDR2 from the germline V gene are LNHDA and SQIVND (reference sequence). The CDR3: CASSMTGARETQYF. CDR3 nucleotide sequence: TGTGCCAGTAGTATGACAGGGGCGAGGGAGACCCAGTACTTC. Supplemented by reference TRBV19 and TRBJ2-5, the full variable domain reads DGGITQSPKYLFRKEGQNVTLSCEQNLNHDAMYWYRQDPGQGLRLIYYSQIVNDFQKGDIAEGYSVSREKKESFPLTVTSAQKNPTAFYLCASSMTGARETQYFGPGTRLLVL.

The chain is built from TRBV18 and TRBJ1-5; no clear D. Germline V gene sequence: CDR1 KGHSH, CDR2 LQKENI. Trimming pared 2 bases from V and 0 bases from J, leaving 2 bases between. This CDR3 region has 13 residues. CDR3 sequence reads: CASSPASNQPQHF. CDR3 DNA sequence: TGTGCCAGCTCACCAGCTAGCAATCAGCCCCAGCATTTT. The complete variable domain, with remaining parts taken from reference TRBV18 and TRBJ1-5, reads NAGVMQNPRHLVRRRGQEARLRCSPMKGHSHVYWYRQLPEEGLKFMVYLQKENIIDESGMPKERFSAEFPKEGPSILRIQQVVRGDSAAYFCASSPASNQPQHFGDGTRLSIL.

The count of this clone is one. The chain carries TRBV28 and TRBJ1-4; D remains unclear. Germline CDR1 MDHEN, CDR2 SYDVKM. V was cut by 5 bases and J by 5 bases, with 12 bases left in between. CDR3 length: 14 amino acids. CDR3 residues: CASSPQEPNEKLFF. CDR3 nucleotides: TGTGCCAGCAGTCCCCAGGAGCCAAATGAAAAACTGTTTTTT.

Comments on this clone: The identical CDR3 is also encoded by other nucleotide sequences in the sample. CDR3 amino acids: CASSGRPGDQPQHF. For the CDR3, the DNA is TGTGCCAGCAGCGGAAGACCCGGAGATCAGCCCCAGCATTTT. V and J are TRBV2 and TRBJ1-5; D is undetermined. Trimming took off 6 bases at V and 5 bases at J, with 14 bases between the two ends. The CDR3 is 14 residues long. In germline, CDR1 is SNHLY, CDR2 FYNNEI.

V and J are TRBV14 and TRBJ2-1; 14 bases are shared with TRBD2. This CDR3 has 17 residues. After removal of 4 bases from V and 2 bases from J, the junction contained 4 bases not matched to a gene. The germline V gene has CDR1 SGHDN and CDR2 FVKESK. The CDR3 coding sequence is TGTGCCAGCAGCCGGACTAGCGGGGGGCGCCCCTACAATGAGCAGTTCTTC. It yields the protein CASSRTSGGRPYNEQFF.

This chain uses TRBV5-1 with TRBJ2-1; no definite D call. This CDR3 comprises 18 residues. Trimming shortened V by 2 bases and J by 3 bases, and 21 bases separated the two germline ends. Germline lookup yields CDR1 SGHRS and CDR2 YFSETQ. This CDR3 is CASSLTPPGQTGYNEQFF. Written as DNA, the CDR3 is TGCGCCAGCAGCTTAACCCCCCCCGGCCAAACCGGCTACAATGAGCAGTTCTTC.

The CDR3 sequence is CASSSGWGEQYF. CDR3 DNA: TGTGCCAGCAGCTCTGGGTGGGGCGAGCAGTACTTC. The V and J genes are TRBV7-2 and TRBJ2-7; D not certain. The ends were cut back, 4 bases at V and 6 bases at J, with 10 bases in the middle. The CDR3 runs 12 residues. Germline V gene sequence: CDR1 SGHTA, CDR2 FQGNSA.

The chain uses TRBV28 and TRBJ1-3; no clear D. V dropped 5 bases and J dropped 0 bases, with 8 bases sitting between them. Per the germline V gene, CDR1 is MDHEN and CDR2 is SYDVKM. This CDR3 has 14 residues. The CDR3 bases are TGTGCCAGCAGTCCACGGAGCTCTGGAAACACCATATATTTT. Protein: CASSPRSSGNTIYF.

The chain recombines TRBV4-3 with TRBJ1-1; the D is unclear. The CDR3 runs 16 residues. Per the germline V gene, CDR1 is LGHNA and CDR2 is YSLEER. V was shortened by 0 bases and J by 1 base, with 12 bases between the two germline ends. CDR3 sequence (DNA): TGCGCCAGCAGCCAAGATTCGTTAGGGTCGAACACTGAAGCTTTCTTT. Encoded protein: CASSQDSLGSNTEAFF.

This chain uses TRBV5-1 with TRBJ2-7; perhaps TRBD2 as D (5 bases). CDR1 SGHRS and CDR2 YFSETQ come from the germline V gene. Trimming left V 5 bases short and J 3 bases short, with 9 bases between. The CDR3 runs to 12 residues. The CDR3 is CASSDAGYEQYF. The DNA for the CDR3 is TGCGCCAGCAGTGACGCGGGCTACGAGCAGTACTTC.

This clone appeared a single time. This chain links TRBV23-1 with TRBJ2-7; D gene uncertain. TRBV23-1 is an open reading frame, and its role is uncertain. V was shortened by 4 bases and J by 1 base, with 14 bases between the two germline ends. CDR3 length: 15 amino acids. In nucleotides, the CDR3 is TGCGCCAGCAGTCCCTTCCGGCTAGGTTCCTACGAGCAGTACTTC. Protein product: CASSPFRLGSYEQYF.

The chain couples TRBV6-5 to TRBJ1-2, with D unclear. The CDR3 spans 11 residues. CDR1 MNHEY and CDR2 SVGAGI come from the germline V gene. Trimming cost V 10 bases and J 5 bases, with 11 bases left between them. DNA for the CDR3: TGTGCCACCTTCAAGGGTTATGGCTACACCTTC. Its translation is CATFKGYGYTF.

The chain carries TRBV15 and TRBJ2-2; no clear D. V shed 0 bases and J shed 4 bases, with 3 bases lying between them. Germline CDR1 and CDR2: LNHNV and YYDKDF (reference sequence). The CDR3 totals 13 residues. Written as DNA, the CDR3 is TGTGCCACCAGCAGAGATCCCACCGGGGAGCTGTTTTTT. Translated, it gives CATSRDPTGELFF.

The V call is TRBV3-1 (or the pseudogene TRBV3-2), the J call TRBJ1-2; 10 bases fit TRBD1. J gave up 8 bases and V 1 base, and 4 bases lay outside the gene matches. CDR1 and CDR2 from the germline V gene are LGHDT and YNNKEL (reference sequence). The CDR3 loop spans 14 amino acids. The CDR3 protein is CASSQGQGARGYTF. The CDR3 region has the DNA TGTGCCAGCAGCCAAGGACAGGGGGCGCGGGGCTACACCTTC.

The chain couples TRBV5-1 to TRBJ2-2; 10 bases line up with TRBD2. Germline V gives CDR1 SGHRS, CDR2 YFSETQ. The ends lost 0 bases at V and 0 bases at J; junction bases unmatched: 5. The CDR3 runs 18 residues. CDR3 sequence reads: CASSLDQREGTNTGELFF. The CDR3 DNA follows: TGCGCCAGCAGCTTGGATCAGCGGGAGGGAACGAACACCGGGGAGCTGTTTTTT.

The rearrangement uses TRBV27 and TRBJ1-1; D remains ambiguous. Trimming cost V 1 base and J 4 bases, with 10 bases left between them. The CDR3 is 14 amino acids. CDR1 is MNHEY, CDR2 SMNVEV, per germline (reference sequence). The CDR3 reads CASSLFRGGTEAFF. The CDR3 DNA sequence: TGTGCCAGCAGTTTATTCCGGGGAGGCACTGAAGCTTTCTTT.

The chain employs TRBV14 and TRBJ2-3; 9 nucleotides match TRBD2. Trimming removed 3 bases from V and 4 bases from J; junction bases left unmatched: 5. CDR3 length equals 15 residues. Germline V gene data show CDR1 as SGHDN and CDR2 as FVKESK. The CDR3 here is CASSHGSGSADTQYF. As DNA, the CDR3 is TGTGCCAGCAGCCATGGTAGCGGGAGCGCAGATACGCAGTATTTT.